Listed below are T cell receptor beta chains from one sample, sequenced in a study of blood T cell repertoires in COVID-19. This table comes from immunoSEQ multiplex PCR, and its TCRdb copy is limited to in-frame clones, with some not included. Of some 320,000 clones in the sample, about 87% are singletons; the top ten hold approximately 7%. Sequencing was carried out using peripheral blood. The receptor set was obtained from a woman aged 25 to 39 who had recovered from COVID-19. CDR3s include the opening cysteine and the closing phenylalanine or tryptophan. A D gene is named only where the DNA matches it firmly. Some rows have no size entry. The others give once, few or many, or a class for an expanded clone.

d_call clone_size j_call v_call cdr3_nt cdr3_aa
. . TRBJ2-7 TRBV11-3 TGTGCCAGCAGCTATCTATACGAGCAGTACTTC CASSYLYEQYF
. . TRBJ1-5 TRBV24-1 TGTGCCACCAGTGCGACAGGCCAGGGGCTTAACAATCAGCCCCAGCATTTT CATSATGQGLNNQPQHF
. . TRBJ2-5 TRBV30 TGTGCCTGGAGTAACCGACAGAGTCAAGAGACCCAGTACTTC CAWSNRQSQETQYF
. once TRBJ1-1 TRBV27 TGTGCCAGCAGTTTCACTACCGTATCAGGGGCCGGGACTGAAGCTTTCTTT CASSFTTVSGAGTEAFF
. . TRBJ1-4 TRBV2 TGTGCCAGCAGTGAAGCGTTGGCCCGATATCCTAATGAAAAACTGTTTTTT CASSEALARYPNEKLFF
. . TRBJ2-5 TRBV6-5 TGTGCCAGCAGTTACTCAACTATCCGGGGTCCCCAGTACTTC CASSYSTIRGPQYF
TRBD1 . TRBJ2-7 TRBV9 TGTGCCAGCAGCATCCGGGACAGGGAGGGGCAGTACTTC CASSIRDREGQYF
. . TRBJ1-2 TRBV11-2 TGTGCCAGCAGCTCACCCCGCGGCAGTAACCCGAACTATGGCTACACCTTC CASSSPRGSNPNYGYTF
TRBD1 . TRBJ1-5 TRBV2 TGTGCCAGCAGTGAAGCCGAGACAGGGGGCGGTCAGCCCCAGCATTTT CASSEAETGGGQPQHF
. . TRBJ1-2 TRBV7-8 TGTGCCAGCAGCCCCTCCCCACTCTATGGCTACACCTTC CASSPSPLYGYTF
. . TRBJ2-3 TRBV12-3/TRBV12-4 TGTGCCAGCAGTTTCGGTGGGGGGGATACGCAGTATTTT CASSFGGGDTQYF
. . TRBJ1-1 TRBV12-3/TRBV12-4 TGTGCCAGCAGTCCTAACAGGCACACTGAAGCTTTCTTT CASSPNRHTEAFF
TRBD2 . TRBJ2-3 TRBV7-3 TGTGCCAGCAGCCTTAGCGGGGGAGTTAGTGATACGCAGTATTTT CASSLSGGVSDTQYF
. . TRBJ1-1 TRBV5-6 TGTGCCAGCAGCTTGTCGAGGGGAGGAGAAGCTTTCTTT CASSLSRGGEAFF
. . TRBJ2-7 TRBV10-3 TGTGCCGCGCAGGGGCCTGGAGGCTACGAGCAGTACTTC CAAQGPGGYEQYF
TRBD1 . TRBJ1-1 TRBV24-1 TGTGCCACCAGTGATGGGACAGGTGACACTGAAGCTTTCTTT CATSDGTGDTEAFF
. few TRBJ1-5 TRBV6-5 TGTGCCACCGACTTACAGGGTGGGAGCAATCAGCCCCAGCATTTT CATDLQGGSNQPQHF
. . TRBJ2-3 TRBV5-1 TGCGCCAGCAGCTTGGGGGGGCAGGTAGGGGATACGCAGTATTTT CASSLGGQVGDTQYF
. . TRBJ2-1 TRBV9 TGTGCCAGCAGCGTAGGGTCTAGCTACAATGAGCAGTTCTTC CASSVGSSYNEQFF
. . TRBJ1-1 TRBV10-3 TGTGCCATCAGTGAGTCTAAGCGGGATCTAGCTTTCTTT CAISESKRDLAFF
TRBD1 . TRBJ1-3 TRBV12-3/TRBV12-4 TGTGCCAGCAATACAGGGGGTGGAAACACCATATATTTT CASNTGGGNTIYF
. . TRBJ2-7 TRBV5-1 TGCGCCAGCAGCTTGGAACAGAACTACGAGCAGTACTTC CASSLEQNYEQYF
. . TRBJ1-2 TRBV2 TGTGCCAGCAGTTCCGAGGGCTATGGCTACACCTTC CASSSEGYGYTF
. . TRBJ2-4 TRBV6-5 TGTGCCAGCAGCGGGGAAACCTATAAAAACATTCAGTACTTC CASSGETYKNIQYF
. . TRBJ1-1 TRBV11-2 TGTGCCAGCAGCTTAGATCCGGGATACACTGAAGCTTTCTTT CASSLDPGYTEAFF
. . TRBJ1-1 TRBV30 TGTGCCTGGAGTGAGCTGGGCCCGAACACTGAAGCTTTCTTT CAWSELGPNTEAFF
. . TRBJ1-1 TRBV4-2 TGTGCCAGCAGCCAGGCTCGGAACAGGGTCATCCCTGAAGCTTTCTTT CASSQARNRVIPEAFF
TRBD1 . TRBJ1-3 TRBV9 TGTGCCAGCAGCGTGAACAGGGGGCAAGGGGACACCATATATTTT CASSVNRGQGDTIYF
. . TRBJ1-5 TRBV7-9 TGTGCCAGCAGCACTACCAATCAGCCCCAGCATTTT CASSTTNQPQHF
TRBD2 . TRBJ2-7 TRBV27 TGTGCCAGCAGCCCGAAGGAGCGGGGGTCGACCTACGAGCAGTACTTC CASSPKERGSTYEQYF
. . TRBJ2-3 TRBV5-1 TGCGCCAGCAGCACCCAGACAGGATGGAGGGATACGCAGTATTTT CASSTQTGWRDTQYF
. . TRBJ2-1 TRBV3-1/TRBV3-2 TGTGCCAGCAGCCTCAGCGGTGAGCAGTTCTTC CASSLSGEQFF
. . TRBJ1-6 TRBV12-2 TGTGCAAGTCGCTGCGACAGGGACTATTCACCCCTCCACTTT CASRCDRDYSPLHF
TRBD1 . TRBJ2-7 TRBV11-2 TGTGCCAGCAGCCTCGGACAGGGGTTGGAGCAGTACTTC CASSLGQGLEQYF
TRBD1 once TRBJ2-3 TRBV28 TGTGCCAGCAGTCTTACCGGGACAGGAACCACAGATACGCAGTATTTT CASSLTGTGTTDTQYF
TRBD2 . TRBJ2-1 TRBV28 TGTGCCAGCAGTTTAAGCGGGGGGGGCAATGAGCAGTTCTTC CASSLSGGGNEQFF
. . TRBJ1-6 TRBV27 TGTGCCAGCAGTTTGATATATAGGGGTAGATATAATTCACCCCTCCACTTT CASSLIYRGRYNSPLHF
. . TRBJ1-2 TRBV14 TGTGCCAGCAGCCAAGATACCCTCGGGGGGCGCGGTGAATATGGCTACACCTTC CASSQDTLGGRGEYGYTF
. . TRBJ1-2 TRBV2 TGTGCCAGCAGTGAAGCGCTTCCACAGGTCTATGGCTACACCTTC CASSEALPQVYGYTF
. few TRBJ1-3 TRBV28 TGTGCCAGTATTGCCGGGACAAGGGACTTT CASIAGTRDF
TRBD1 . TRBJ2-7 TRBV29-1 TGCAGCGTTGAAGGGACAGGGGCCTACGAGCAGTACTTC CSVEGTGAYEQYF
. . TRBJ1-4 TRBV29-1 TGCAGCGTTGTGAGGGCGGTGCCTTCTGAGCGGGAAAAACTGTTTTTT CSVVRAVPSEREKLFF
. once TRBJ1-5 TRBV2 TGTGCCAGCTCGGCAGGGACACTTTATAGCAATCAGCCCCAGCATTTT CASSAGTLYSNQPQHF
TRBD2 . TRBJ2-3 TRBV24-1 TGTGCCACCAGTTTCAGCGGGGGGGCCGCAGATACGCAGTATTTT CATSFSGGAADTQYF
TRBD1 . TRBJ2-2 TRBV29-1 TGCAGCGCTGGACAGGGGCCAACGAACACCGGGGAGCTGTTTTTT CSAGQGPTNTGELFF
TRBD2 . TRBJ2-3 TRBV5-4 TGTGCCAGCAGCGGGGCGGGGGACCTCGGAGATACGCAGTATTTT CASSGAGDLGDTQYF
. . TRBJ1-2 TRBV24-1 TGTGCCACCAGTGACCCCGGACAGCTCTATGGCTACACCTTC CATSDPGQLYGYTF
. . TRBJ2-1 TRBV19 TGTGCCAGTAGTATAAGTTTGGGGAGATCTTACAATGAGCAGTTCTTC CASSISLGRSYNEQFF
TRBD1 . TRBJ1-5 TRBV6-5 TGTGCCAGCAGGGGGGACAGGGCCGGCAATCAGCCCCAGCATTTT CASRGDRAGNQPQHF
TRBD2 . TRBJ2-1 TRBV7-2 TGTGCCAGCAGCTTAGGGGGGGGACCCAATGAGCAGTTCTTC CASSLGGGPNEQFF
. . TRBJ1-1 TRBV27 TGTGCCAGCAGTTTAGGGGGGGCGAACACTGAAGCTTTCTTT CASSLGGANTEAFF
TRBD1 . TRBJ2-3 TRBV5-4 TGTGCCAGCAGCCTAGACAGGGAAGATACGCAGTATTTT CASSLDREDTQYF
. . TRBJ1-5 TRBV19 TGTGCCAGTGCAGGGGCGACCCAACAGCCCCAGCATTTT CASAGATQQPQHF
TRBD1 . TRBJ1-2 TRBV6-5 TGTGCCAGCATCCCGGGACAGGGGGTGTCAGGCTACACCTTC CASIPGQGVSGYTF
TRBD1 once TRBJ1-1 TRBV5-4 TGTGCCAGCAGCGCGTACAGGGGTCCTGAAGCTTTCTTT CASSAYRGPEAFF
TRBD1 once TRBJ2-2 TRBV5-1 TGCGCCAGCACCCGAGACAGGGTGCCCGGGGAGCTGTTTTTT CASTRDRVPGELFF
. . TRBJ2-5 TRBV10-3 TGTGCCATCAGTGAGAGACAGCAAGAGACCCAGTACTTC CAISERQQETQYF
. . TRBJ2-7 TRBV20-1 TGCAGTGCTAGTGGAACTGCTGGGGCAGACGGCATTCAGCAGTACTTC CSASGTAGADGIQQYF
TRBD2 . TRBJ2-1 TRBV3-1/TRBV3-2 TGTGCCAGCAGCCAAGAGGGGACTAGTGGATACAATGAGCAGTTCTTC CASSQEGTSGYNEQFF